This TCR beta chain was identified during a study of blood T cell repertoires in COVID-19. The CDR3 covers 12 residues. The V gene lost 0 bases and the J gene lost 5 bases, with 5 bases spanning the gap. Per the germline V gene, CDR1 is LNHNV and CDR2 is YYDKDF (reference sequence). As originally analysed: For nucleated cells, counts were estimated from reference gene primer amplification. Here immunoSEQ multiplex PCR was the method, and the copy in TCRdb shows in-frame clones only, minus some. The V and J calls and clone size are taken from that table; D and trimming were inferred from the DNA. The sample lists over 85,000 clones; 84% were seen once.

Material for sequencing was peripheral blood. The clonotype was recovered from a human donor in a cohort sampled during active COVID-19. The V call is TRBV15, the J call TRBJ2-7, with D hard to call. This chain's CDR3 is CATSRDYDEQYF. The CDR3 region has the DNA TGTGCCACCAGCAGAGATTATGACGAGCAGTACTTC.